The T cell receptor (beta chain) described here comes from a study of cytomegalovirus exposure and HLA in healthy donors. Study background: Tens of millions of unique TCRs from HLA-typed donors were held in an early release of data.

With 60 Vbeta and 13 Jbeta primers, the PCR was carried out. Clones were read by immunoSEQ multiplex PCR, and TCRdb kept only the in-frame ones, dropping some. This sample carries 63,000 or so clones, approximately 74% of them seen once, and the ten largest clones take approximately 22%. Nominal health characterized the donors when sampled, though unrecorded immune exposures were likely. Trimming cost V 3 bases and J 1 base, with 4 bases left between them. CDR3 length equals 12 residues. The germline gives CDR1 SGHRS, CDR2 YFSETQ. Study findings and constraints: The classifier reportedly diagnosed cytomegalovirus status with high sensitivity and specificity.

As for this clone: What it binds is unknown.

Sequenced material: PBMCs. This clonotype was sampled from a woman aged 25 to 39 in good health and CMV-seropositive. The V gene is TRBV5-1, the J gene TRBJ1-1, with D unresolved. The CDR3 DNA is TGCGCCAGCAGCTCCGGGAACACTGAAGCTTTCTTT. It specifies CASSSGNTEAFF.